The 21 T cell receptor beta chains below were found in one sample sequenced in a study of T cell responses to AZD1222 COVID-19 vaccine. Sequenced by immunoSEQ multiplex PCR; TCRdb stores in-frame clones only, minus some. The sample holds about 130,000 clones, about 93% seen once. Here the sequenced sample was peripheral blood, taken on day 0 of AZD1222 vaccination. The receptors shown here come from an adult in good health.

The chain has TRBV10-2 and TRBJ2-5; 8 bases are shared with TRBD2. The CDR3 length is 14 residues. Trimming at V came to 7 bases and at J to 6 bases, leaving 10 bases not matched to a gene. Germline CDR1 reads WSHSY; CDR2 reads SAAADI. CDR3 sequence: CASTPGTSLQTQYF. The CDR3 DNA is TGCGCCAGCACCCCCGGGACTAGTTTACAGACCCAGTACTTC.

This clone was seen only once. The V call is TRBV5-6, the J call TRBJ2-4; D is unclear. V was clipped by 4 bases and J by 7 bases, with 21 bases between them. Germline CDR1 SGHDT, CDR2 YYEEEE. The length of the CDR3 is 16 residues. DNA of the CDR3: TGTGCCAGCAGCCCTCGTTCTCCAGGTCTCGAGAACATTCAGTACTTC. It is translated as CASSPRSPGLENIQYF. Based on the CDR3 plus reference TRBV5-6 and TRBJ2-4, the full variable domain is DAGVTQSPTHLIKTRGQQVTLRCSPKSGHDTVSWYQQALGQGPQFIFQYYEEEERQRGNFPDRFSGHQFPNYSSELNVNALLLGDSALYLCASSPRSPGLENIQYFGAGTRLSVL.

The table lists this clone with a few counts. The chain recombines TRBV7-2 with TRBJ1-2; D gene ambiguous. CDR3 length equals 15 residues. V was pared by 3 bases and J by 5 bases, with 16 bases between. The germline CDR1 and CDR2 sequences are SGHTA and FQGNSA. The CDR3 nucleotides are TGTGCCAGCAGCTTGGGCTTCGGGTCACCTTATGGCTACACCTTC. Translating gives CASSLGFGSPYGYTF.

V usage is TRBV7-9 and J usage is TRBJ2-2; D gene uncertain. The germline V gene encodes CDR1 SEHNR and CDR2 FQNEAQ (reference sequence). The V end was cut by 5 bases, the J end by 6 bases, with 7 bases between. CDR3 size: 12 residues. The CDR3: CASSPDSGELFF. The CDR3 region has the DNA TGTGCCAGCAGCCCCGACTCCGGGGAGCTGTTTTTT.

This clone was observed once. J is TRBJ2-5 and V is TRBV10-2, with D tentatively TRBD2 (5 bases). Trimming removed 2 bases from V and 5 bases from J, with 12 bases in between. The CDR3 spans 14 residues. Germline lookup yields CDR1 WSHSY and CDR2 SAAADI. CDR3 protein: CASSETGSSETQYF. The CDR3, as DNA: TGCGCCAGCAGTGAGACTGGGTCTAGCGAGACCCAGTACTTC.

This rearrangement joins TRBV6-6 to TRBJ2-2; the match to TRBD2 covers 11 bases. The germline CDR1 and CDR2 sequences are MNHNY and SVGAGI (reference sequence). V lost 6 bases, J lost 5 bases, and 8 bases stayed unmatched. The CDR3 runs to 16 residues. The CDR3 region has the DNA TGTGCCAGCAGCTCCGAGGCTAGCGGGGGGACCGGGGAGCTGTTTTTT. Residues: CASSSEASGGTGELFF.

V usage is TRBV29-1 and J usage is TRBJ1-1; no firm D call. The germline V gene has CDR1 SQVTM and CDR2 ANQGSEA. V gave up 6 bases and J gave up 1 base, with 3 bases separating them. CDR3 length: 10 residues. CDR3 region: CSVKNTEAFF. CDR3 nucleotide sequence: TGCAGCGTGAAGAACACTGAAGCTTTCTTT. The whole variable domain, remainder taken from reference TRBV29-1 and TRBJ1-1, is SAVISQKPSRDICQRGTSLTIQCQVDSQVTMMFWYRQQPGQSLTLIATANQGSEATYESGFVIDKFPISRPNLTFSTLTVSNMSPEDSSIYLCSVKNTEAFFGQGTRLTVV.

The chain combines TRBV9 with TRBJ2-2; D gene uncertain. CDR3 size: 13 residues. V was shortened by 3 bases and J by 8 bases, with 11 bases between the two germline ends. Germline lookup yields CDR1 SGDLS and CDR2 YYNGEE. CDR3 residues: CASSASYFGELFF. The CDR3 DNA is TGTGCCAGCAGCGCCAGCTACTTTGGGGAGCTGTTTTTT.

The chain is built from TRBV9 and TRBJ1-2; 10 bases map to TRBD1. The CDR3 has 15 residues. Germline CDR1 is SGDLS and CDR2 is YYNGEE. With 4 bases clipped from V and 4 bases from J, the junction kept 7 bases outside the gene matches. The CDR3 region has the DNA TGTGCCAGCAGCCCTGGGACAGGGGTTGTCTATGGCTACACCTTC. Protein product: CASSPGTGVVYGYTF.

The count of this clone is one. This chain uses TRBV6-1 with TRBJ1-2; D is unclear. The germline V gene encodes CDR1 MNHNS and CDR2 SASEGT. This CDR3 comprises 16 residues. Trimming cost V 1 base and J 6 bases, with 18 bases left between them. CDR3 in DNA: TGTGCCAGCAGTGAAGTGATCGGAAGGTTTAAGGATGGCTACACCTTC. This encodes CASSEVIGRFKDGYTF.

The CDR3 spells CATFSVPYEQYF. In DNA, the CDR3 is TGCGCCACTTTTTCGGTCCCGTACGAGCAGTACTTC. The V and J genes are TRBV10-2 and TRBJ2-7, with D uncertain. The CDR3 is 12 residues long. Trimming removed 10 bases at V and 4 bases at J, with 14 bases between. Germline CDR1 reads WSHSY; CDR2 reads SAAADI.

This rearrangement joins TRBV2 to TRBJ2-3; D remains unclear. CDR1 is SNHLY, CDR2 FYNNEI, per germline. Trimming pared 5 bases from V and 6 bases from J, leaving 12 bases between. There are 13 residues in the CDR3. The CDR3 loop is CASSLLLGDTQYF. DNA of the CDR3: TGTGCCAGCAGTCTACTTTTGGGCGATACGCAGTATTTT.

The rearrangement joins TRBV7-2 to TRBJ1-3; D unresolved. The V gene lost 5 bases and the J gene lost 7 bases, with 6 bases spanning the gap. CDR1 and CDR2 (germline): SGHTA, FQGNSA. The CDR3 extends over 11 amino acids. CDR3 loop: CASSRGNTIYF. In DNA form, the CDR3 reads TGTGCCAGCAGCCGTGGGAACACCATATATTTT.

V and J are TRBV30 and TRBJ1-6, with D unresolved. Germline lookup yields CDR1 GTSNPN and CDR2 SVGIG (reference sequence). This CDR3 has 14 residues. V gave up 0 bases and J gave up 10 bases, with 13 bases separating them. CDR3 DNA: TGTGCCTGGAGTGTTGGCAGCTTACACTCACCCCTCCACTTT. Its translation: CAWSVGSLHSPLHF.

This chain connects TRBV29-1 to TRBJ1-2, with 7 nucleotides matching TRBD1. The CDR3 spans 12 residues. Losses at the gene ends were 2 bases for V and 3 bases for J; bases not matched to a gene: 0. The V gene's germline CDR1 is SQVTM and CDR2 ANQGSEA. The CDR3 DNA sequence: TGCAGCGTTGAAACAGGGGACTATGGCTACACCTTC. This encodes CSVETGDYGYTF. The whole variable domain, filled in from reference TRBV29-1 and TRBJ1-2, reads SAVISQKPSRDICQRGTSLTIQCQVDSQVTMMFWYRQQPGQSLTLIATANQGSEATYESGFVIDKFPISRPNLTFSTLTVSNMSPEDSSIYLCSVETGDYGYTFGSGTRLTVV.

The V and J genes are TRBV6-5 and TRBJ2-5; the match to TRBD2 covers 7 bases. The germline CDR1 and CDR2 sequences are MNHEY and SVGAGI. The V and J ends lost 0 bases and 2 bases, in that order; junction bases with no gene match: 6. This CDR3 comprises 16 residues. The CDR3 reads CASSYSGLAVQETQYF. CDR3 coding DNA: TGTGCCAGCAGTTACTCGGGGCTAGCGGTACAAGAGACCCAGTACTTC.

This chain uses TRBV6-5 with TRBJ2-3; the D gene could be TRBD1 or TRBD2 (5 bases each). The germline CDR1 and CDR2 sequences are MNHEY and SVGAGI. The CDR3 is made up of 15 amino acids. V lost 4 bases and J lost 4, with 15 bases in between. The CDR3 DNA is TGTGCCAGCAGTTCCGGGACCCATTCCCCAGATACGCAGTATTTT. Its translation is CASSSGTHSPDTQYF.

The gene calls are TRBV7-3 and TRBJ1-1, with 8 nucleotides matching TRBD1. The junction had 5 bases not matched to a gene; V was cut back by 6 bases and J by 2 bases. Germline V gene sequence: CDR1 SGHTA, CDR2 FQGTGA. The CDR3 length is 14 residues. CDR3 sequence: CASRPDRENTEAFF. The DNA for the CDR3 is TGTGCCAGCAGACCGGACAGGGAAAACACTGAAGCTTTCTTT.

The DNA of the CDR3 is TGTGCCAGCAGCTTCGGGTCGGCTCAGCCCCAGCATTTT. Amino acids: CASSFGSAQPQHF. This sequence joins TRBV5-6 and TRBJ1-5; D unresolved. Germline loops: CDR1 SGHDT, CDR2 YYEEEE. The CDR3 totals 13 residues. V was pared by 2 bases and J by 6 bases, with 9 bases between.

The chain uses TRBV30 and TRBJ1-2, with a tentative D call TRBD1 (5 bases). Germline CDR1 reads GTSNPN; CDR2 reads SVGIG (reference sequence). The V end was cut by 0 bases, the J end by 8 bases, with 10 bases between. There are 12 residues in the CDR3. CDR3 coding DNA: TGTGCCTGGAGTGTAGGGGCAGGGGGCTACACCTTC. It codes for CAWSVGAGGYTF.

The chain joins TRBV10-2 to TRBJ1-1; no reliable D call. The V end lost 6 bases, the J end lost 3 bases, and 8 bases lay between the germline ends. Germline V CDR1 and CDR2: WSHSY, SAAADI. This CDR3 has 12 amino acids. CDR3 coding DNA: TGCGCCAGCAGGGTCGGAGACACTGAAGCTTTCTTT. It codes for CASRVGDTEAFF.